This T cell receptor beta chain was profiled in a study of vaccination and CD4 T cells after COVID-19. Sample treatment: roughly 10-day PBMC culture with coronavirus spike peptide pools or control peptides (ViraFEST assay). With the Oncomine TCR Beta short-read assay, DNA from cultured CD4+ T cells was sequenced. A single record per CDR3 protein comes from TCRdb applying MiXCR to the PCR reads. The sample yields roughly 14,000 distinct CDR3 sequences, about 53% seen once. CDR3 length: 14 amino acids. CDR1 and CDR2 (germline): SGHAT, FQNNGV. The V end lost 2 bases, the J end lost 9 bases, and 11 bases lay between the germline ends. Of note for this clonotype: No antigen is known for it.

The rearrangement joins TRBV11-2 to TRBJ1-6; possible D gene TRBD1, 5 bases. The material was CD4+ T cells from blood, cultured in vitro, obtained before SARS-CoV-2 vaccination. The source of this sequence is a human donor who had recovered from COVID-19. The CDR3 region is CASSLWGSSSPLHF. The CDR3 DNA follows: TGTGCCAGCAGCTTATGGGGCAGCAGTTCACCCCTCCACTTT.